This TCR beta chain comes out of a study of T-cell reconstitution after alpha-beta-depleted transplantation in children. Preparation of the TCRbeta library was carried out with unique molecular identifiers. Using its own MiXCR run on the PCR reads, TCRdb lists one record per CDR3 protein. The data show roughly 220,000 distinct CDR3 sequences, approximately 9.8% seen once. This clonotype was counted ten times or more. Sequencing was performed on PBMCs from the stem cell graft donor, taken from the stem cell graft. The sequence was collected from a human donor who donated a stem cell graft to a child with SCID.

CDR3: CASRVDGGVAYEQYF. CDR3 bases: TGTGCCAGCAGGGTCGATGGGGGTGTCGCCTACGAGCAGTACTTC. The rearrangement joins TRBV6-1 to TRBJ2-7; D is tentatively TRBD1 or TRBD2 (5 bases each). V was cut by 6 bases and J by 2 bases, with 17 bases left in between. The CDR3 runs to 15 residues. From germline, CDR1 is MNHNS and CDR2 SASEGT.